The rows below give T cell receptor beta chains drawn from one sample of a study of regulatory T cells in long-lasting Graves disease. Each CDR3 protein gets one entry after TCRdb re-called the multiplex PCR reads with MiXCR. The sample yields a few hundred thousand distinct CDR3 sequences, 20% seen once. The sequenced sample was peripheral blood mononuclear cells (PBMCs), obtained at new diagnosis, from a patient treated with antithyroid drugs. These receptors were obtained from a female donor with Graves disease. Both conserved end residues are part of each CDR3.

j_call v_call cdr3_aa
TRBJ1-1 TRBV5-1 CASSLAAGLATEAFF
TRBJ1-2 TRBV4-1 CASSSSGGSNYGYTF
TRBJ2-1 TRBV7-9 CASSFNRDRLEQFF
TRBJ2-5 TRBV2 CASSDAGNLETQYF
TRBJ2-1 TRBV5-1 CASAGTGRAGGKGEQFF
TRBJ1-1 TRBV15 CATSRLTDTEAFF
. TRBV20-1 CSAKGGTLETQYF
TRBJ1-2 TRBV7-8 CASSLWDRNYGYTF
TRBJ1-2 TRBV6-1 CASIMTGGLWGYTF
TRBJ2-5 TRBV28 CASSLGGGSDETQYF
TRBJ2-3 TRBV13 CASLSGVTDTQYF
TRBJ2-7 TRBV14 CASSQGRTGYEQYF
TRBJ2-7 TRBV5-1 CASSLVGWAEDEQYF
TRBJ1-2 TRBV7-8 CASSLEQGATSHYGYTF
TRBJ2-7 TRBV5-1 CASSLVGGGLVQYF
TRBJ2-7 TRBV25-1 CASSEPGAYEQYF
TRBJ2-5 TRBV6-9 CASSSSRGSETQYF
TRBJ2-3 TRBV28 CASSPGLAGAGGSTDTQYF
TRBJ2-3 TRBV24-1 CATSDPGPSGGTDTQYF
TRBJ2-7 TRBV7-2 CASSLGGVILYEQYF